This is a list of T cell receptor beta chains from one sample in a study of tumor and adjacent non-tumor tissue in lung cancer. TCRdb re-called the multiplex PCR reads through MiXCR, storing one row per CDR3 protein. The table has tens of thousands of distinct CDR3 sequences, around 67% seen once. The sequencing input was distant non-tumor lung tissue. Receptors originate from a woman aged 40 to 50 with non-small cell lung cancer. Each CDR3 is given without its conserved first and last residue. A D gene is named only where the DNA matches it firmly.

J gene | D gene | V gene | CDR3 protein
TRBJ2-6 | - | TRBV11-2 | TSSFTVSVANVLT
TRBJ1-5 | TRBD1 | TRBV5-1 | ASSLGQGGSQPQH
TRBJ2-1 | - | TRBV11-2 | ASSPPGTSRGHEQF
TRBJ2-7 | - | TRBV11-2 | ASSSGGLFTYEQH
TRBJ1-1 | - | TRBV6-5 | ASSNGPQEAF
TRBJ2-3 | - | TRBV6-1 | ASDNGRTDTQY
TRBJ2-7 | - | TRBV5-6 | ASSFGMSTYELY
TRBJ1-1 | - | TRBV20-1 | SAPRWVNAF
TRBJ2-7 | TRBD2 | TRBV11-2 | ASNSRNIAGDEQY
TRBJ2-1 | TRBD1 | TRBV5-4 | ASSGTGSYNEQF
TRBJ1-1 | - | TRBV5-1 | ASSLEGQGGVNTEAF
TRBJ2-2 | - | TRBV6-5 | ASSRIRTANTWELF
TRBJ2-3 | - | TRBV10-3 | TISERHGVGGAQY
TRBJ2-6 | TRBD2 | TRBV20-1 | SAPIRRLASTGANVLT
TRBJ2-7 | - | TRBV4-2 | VSSPRGEHGEQY
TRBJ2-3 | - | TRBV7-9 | ASSSPLGLATDTQY
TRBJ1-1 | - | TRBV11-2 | ASSWLGVETEAF
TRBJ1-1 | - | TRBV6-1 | TSSRLPGGVF
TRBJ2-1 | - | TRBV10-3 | AISELRTSYNEQF
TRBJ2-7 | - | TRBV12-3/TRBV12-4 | VSSLDIADPYEQY
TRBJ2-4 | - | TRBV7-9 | ASSLAGYDIQY
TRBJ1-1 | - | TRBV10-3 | AISEGDGGNTEAF
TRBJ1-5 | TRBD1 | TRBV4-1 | ASSPPDWGQEQSQH
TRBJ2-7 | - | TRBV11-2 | ASSLTEYEQY
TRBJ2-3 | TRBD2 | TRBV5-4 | ASSSSGDSDTQY
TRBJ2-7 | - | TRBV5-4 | VSSLSSARAYEQY
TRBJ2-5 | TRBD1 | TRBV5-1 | ASSVGQGAQWSETQY
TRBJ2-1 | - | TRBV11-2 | GGSPPSASVHEQF
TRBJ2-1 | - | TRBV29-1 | SIEGWGGTSSYNGQF
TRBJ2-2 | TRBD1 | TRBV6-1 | ASSTPGTGYTGELF
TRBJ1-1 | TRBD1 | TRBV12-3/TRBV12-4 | ASRDPRGAYTEAS
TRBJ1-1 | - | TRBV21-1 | ACSKGLIFSNTGAF
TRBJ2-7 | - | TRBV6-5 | ASSLEEGPYEQY
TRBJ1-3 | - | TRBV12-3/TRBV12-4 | ASRGAAGNTIY
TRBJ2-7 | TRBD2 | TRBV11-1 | ASSTPAGGLYEQY
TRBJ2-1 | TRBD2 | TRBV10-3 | AIRERSAGSSYNEQF
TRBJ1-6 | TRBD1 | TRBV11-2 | ASWDRDHSPLH